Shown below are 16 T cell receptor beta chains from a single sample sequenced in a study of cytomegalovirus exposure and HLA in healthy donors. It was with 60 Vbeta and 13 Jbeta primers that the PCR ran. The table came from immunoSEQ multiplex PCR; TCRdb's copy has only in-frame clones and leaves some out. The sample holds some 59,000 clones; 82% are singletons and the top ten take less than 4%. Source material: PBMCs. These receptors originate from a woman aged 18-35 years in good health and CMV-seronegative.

CDR3 amino acids: CASSLRAAGANVLTF. As DNA, the CDR3 is TGTGCCAGCAGTTTAAGAGCGGCCGGGGCCAACGTCCTGACTTTC. The J gene is TRBJ2-6, the V gene TRBV27; a possible D gene is TRBD2 (5 bases). Per germline, CDR1 MNHEY and CDR2 SMNVEV (reference sequence). The CDR3 is 15 residues long. Trimming took 2 bases from V and 4 from J, leaving 9 bases between them.

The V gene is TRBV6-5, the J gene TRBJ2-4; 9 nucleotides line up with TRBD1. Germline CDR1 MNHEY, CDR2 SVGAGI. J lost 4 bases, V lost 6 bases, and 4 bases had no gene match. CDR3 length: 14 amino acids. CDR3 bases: TGTGCCAGCAGGAAGACAGGGGGAAAAAACATTCAGTACTTC. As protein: CASRKTGGKNIQYF.

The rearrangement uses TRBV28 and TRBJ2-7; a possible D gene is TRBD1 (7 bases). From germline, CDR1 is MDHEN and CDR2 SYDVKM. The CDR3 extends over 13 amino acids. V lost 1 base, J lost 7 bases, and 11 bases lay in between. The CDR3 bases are TGTGCCAGCAGTTTATCAGGGGGGAGTGAGCAGTACTTC. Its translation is CASSLSGGSEQYF.

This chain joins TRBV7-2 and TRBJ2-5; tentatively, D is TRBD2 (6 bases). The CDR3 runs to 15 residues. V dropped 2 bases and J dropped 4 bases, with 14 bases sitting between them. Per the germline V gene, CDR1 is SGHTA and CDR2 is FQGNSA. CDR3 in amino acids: CASSLRGSAGETQYF. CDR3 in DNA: TGTGCCAGCAGCTTACGGGGGAGTGCGGGAGAGACCCAGTACTTC.

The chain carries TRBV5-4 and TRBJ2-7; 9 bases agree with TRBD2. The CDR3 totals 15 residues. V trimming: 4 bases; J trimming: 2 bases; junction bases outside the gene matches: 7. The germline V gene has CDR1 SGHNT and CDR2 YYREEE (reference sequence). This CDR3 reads CASSLVAGEAYEQYF. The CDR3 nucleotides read TGTGCCAGCAGCCTAGTAGCGGGAGAGGCCTACGAGCAGTACTTC. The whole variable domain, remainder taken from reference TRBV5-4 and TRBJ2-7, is ETGVTQSPTHLIKTRGQQVTLRCSSQSGHNTVSWYQQALGQGPQFIFQYYREEENGRGNFPPRFSGLQFPNYSSELNVNALELDDSALYLCASSLVAGEAYEQYFGPGTRLTVT.

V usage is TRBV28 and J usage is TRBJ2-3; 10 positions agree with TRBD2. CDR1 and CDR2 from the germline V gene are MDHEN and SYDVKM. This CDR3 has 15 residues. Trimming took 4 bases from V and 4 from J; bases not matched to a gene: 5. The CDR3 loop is CASSSSGRAPDTQYF. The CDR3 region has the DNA TGTGCCAGCAGTTCCAGCGGGAGGGCCCCAGATACGCAGTATTTT.

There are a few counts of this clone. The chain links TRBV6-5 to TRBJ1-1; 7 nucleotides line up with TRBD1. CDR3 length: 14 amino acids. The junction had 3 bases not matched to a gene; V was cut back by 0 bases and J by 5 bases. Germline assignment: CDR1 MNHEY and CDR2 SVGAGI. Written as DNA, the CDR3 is TGTGCCAGCAGTTACTCGAGACAGGGTACTGAAGCTTTCTTT. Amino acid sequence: CASSYSRQGTEAFF.

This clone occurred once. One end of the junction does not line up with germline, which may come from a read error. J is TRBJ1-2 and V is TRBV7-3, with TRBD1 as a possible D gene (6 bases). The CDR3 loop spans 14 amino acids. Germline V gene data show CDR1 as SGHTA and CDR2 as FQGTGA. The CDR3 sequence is CVSSLAGGHYGYTF. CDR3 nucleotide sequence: TGTGTCAGCAGCTTAGCGGGGGGCCACTATGGCTACACCTTC.

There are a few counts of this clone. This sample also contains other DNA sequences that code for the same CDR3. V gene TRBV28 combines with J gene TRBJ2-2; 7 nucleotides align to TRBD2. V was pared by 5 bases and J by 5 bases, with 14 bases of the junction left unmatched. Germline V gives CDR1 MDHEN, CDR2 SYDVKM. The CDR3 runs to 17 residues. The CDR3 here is CASSPTTGGAKTGELFF. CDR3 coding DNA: TGTGCCAGCAGTCCCACTACGGGGGGAGCCAAAACCGGGGAGCTGTTTTTT.

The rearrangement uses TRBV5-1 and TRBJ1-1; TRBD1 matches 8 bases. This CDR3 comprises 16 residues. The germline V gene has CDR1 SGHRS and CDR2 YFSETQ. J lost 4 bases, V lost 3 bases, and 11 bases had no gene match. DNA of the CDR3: TGCGCCAGCAGCTCGAATCGAGACAGGGGCAGCACTGAAGCTTTCTTT. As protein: CASSSNRDRGSTEAFF.

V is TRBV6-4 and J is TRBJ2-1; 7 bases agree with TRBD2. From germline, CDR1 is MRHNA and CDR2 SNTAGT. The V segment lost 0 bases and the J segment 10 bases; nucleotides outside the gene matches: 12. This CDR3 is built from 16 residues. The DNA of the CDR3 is TGTGCCAGCAGTGACTCGGCGGGAGAGGGTTCACGGGAGCAGTTCTTC. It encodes CASSDSAGEGSREQFF.

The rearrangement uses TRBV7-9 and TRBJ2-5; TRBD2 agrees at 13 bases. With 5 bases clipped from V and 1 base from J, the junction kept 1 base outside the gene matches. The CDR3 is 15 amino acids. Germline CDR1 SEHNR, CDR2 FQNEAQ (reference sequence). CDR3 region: CASSGLAGAQETQYF. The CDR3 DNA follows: TGTGCCAGCAGCGGACTAGCGGGAGCCCAAGAGACCCAGTACTTC. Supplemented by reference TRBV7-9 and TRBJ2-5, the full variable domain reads DTGVSQNPRHKITKRGQNVTFRCDPISEHNRLYWYRQTLGQGPEFLTYFQNEAQLEKSRLLSDRFSAERPKGSFSTLEIQRTEQGDSAMYLCASSGLAGAQETQYFGPGTRLLVL.

The CDR3, as DNA: TGTGCCAGCAGTCCCGGACAGGGGAACACTGAAGCTTTCTTT. This encodes CASSPGQGNTEAFF. The V gene is TRBV27, the J gene TRBJ1-1; TRBD1 aligns across 8 bases. V trimming: 5 bases; J trimming: 1 base; junction bases outside the gene matches: 3. Looked up from germline, CDR1 is MNHEY and CDR2 is SMNVEV (reference sequence). This CDR3 has 14 amino acids.

The CDR3 bases are TGTGCCAGCAGTTTCGGGGAAAAACTGTTTTTT. Residues: CASSFGEKLFF. The rearrangement links TRBV27 to TRBJ1-4; no clear D. The CDR3 extends over 11 amino acids. CDR1 is MNHEY, CDR2 SMNVEV, per germline (reference sequence). The V gene lost 3 bases and the J gene lost 8 bases, with 4 bases spanning the gap.

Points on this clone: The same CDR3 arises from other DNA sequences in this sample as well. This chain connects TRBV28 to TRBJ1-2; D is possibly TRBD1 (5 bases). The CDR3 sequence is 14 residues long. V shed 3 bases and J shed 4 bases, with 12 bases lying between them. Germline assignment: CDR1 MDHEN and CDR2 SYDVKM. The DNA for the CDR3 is TGTGCCAGCAGTTTGCCGGGGGAGGTCTATGGCTACACCTTC. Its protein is CASSLPGEVYGYTF.

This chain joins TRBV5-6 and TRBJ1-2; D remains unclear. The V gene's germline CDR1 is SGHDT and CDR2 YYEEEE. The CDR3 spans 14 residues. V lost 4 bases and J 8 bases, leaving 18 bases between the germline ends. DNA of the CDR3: TGTGCCAGCAGCCTGATAACCCCGGCGGGCGGCTACACCTTC. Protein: CASSLITPAGGYTF.